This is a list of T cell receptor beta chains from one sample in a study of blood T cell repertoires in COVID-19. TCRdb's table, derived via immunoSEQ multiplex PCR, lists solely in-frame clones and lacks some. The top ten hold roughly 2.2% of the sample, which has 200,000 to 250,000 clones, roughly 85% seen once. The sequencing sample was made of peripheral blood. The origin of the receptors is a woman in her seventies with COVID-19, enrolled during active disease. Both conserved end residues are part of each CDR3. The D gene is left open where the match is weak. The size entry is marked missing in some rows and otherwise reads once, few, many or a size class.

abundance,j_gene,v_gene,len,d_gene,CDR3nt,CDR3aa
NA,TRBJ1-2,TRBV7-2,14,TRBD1,TGTGCCAGCAGCCCCCGACAGGGGAATTATGGCTACACCTTC,CASSPRQGNYGYTF
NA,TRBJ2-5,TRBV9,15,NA,TGTGCCAGCAGCGTAGCGTGGTCGAGGCAAGAGACCCAGTACTTC,CASSVAWSRQETQYF
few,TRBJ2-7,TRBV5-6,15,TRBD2,TGTGCCAGCAGCGAGGCGATAGCGGGGAGGTGGGAGCAGTACTTC,CASSEAIAGRWEQYF
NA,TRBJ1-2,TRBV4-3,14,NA,TGCGCCAGCAGCCAAGTAGGAGGGTTGCGCGGCTACACCTTC,CASSQVGGLRGYTF
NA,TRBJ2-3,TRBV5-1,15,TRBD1,TGCGCCAGCAGCTTTTTAAACAGGGGACCAGATACGCAGTATTTT,CASSFLNRGPDTQYF
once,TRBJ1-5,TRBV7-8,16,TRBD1,TGTGCCAGCAGCCCTACAGGGGCAAATGGCAATCAGCCCCAGCATTTT,CASSPTGANGNQPQHF
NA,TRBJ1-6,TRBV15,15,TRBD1,TGTGCCACCAGCAACCGGGACAGGGCCAATTCACCCCTCCACTTT,CATSNRDRANSPLHF
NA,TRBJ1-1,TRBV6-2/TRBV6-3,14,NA,TGTGCCAGCAGTTACTCCAGGTTACTCACTGAAGCTTTCTTT,CASSYSRLLTEAFF
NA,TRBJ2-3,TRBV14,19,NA,TGTGCCAGCAGCCAAGAACCCCTGTGGGCAACTAGCAGCACAGATACGCAGTATTTT,CASSQEPLWATSSTDTQYF
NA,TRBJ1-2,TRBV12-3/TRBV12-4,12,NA,TGTGCCAGCAGTTTGGGTAGGGGTGGCTACACCTTC,CASSLGRGGYTF
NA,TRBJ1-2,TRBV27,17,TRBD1,TGTGCCAGCAGTCGGGGGAGCCTGGGACAGGCTAACTATGGCTACACCTTC,CASSRGSLGQANYGYTF
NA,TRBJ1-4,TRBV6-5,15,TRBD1,TGTGCCAGCAAACCCGGACAGGGCAGAGTTGAAAAACTGTTTTTT,CASKPGQGRVEKLFF
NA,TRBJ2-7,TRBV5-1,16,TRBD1,TGCGCCAGCAGCCCCACAAGGACAGGGGGCGGGTACGAGCAGTACTTC,CASSPTRTGGGYEQYF
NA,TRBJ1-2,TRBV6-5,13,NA,TGTGCCAGCAGTCTCGACACTAACTATGGCTACACCTTC,CASSLDTNYGYTF
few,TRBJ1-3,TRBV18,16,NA,TGTGCCAGCTCACCGAACTACGCGAGCTCTGGAAACACCATATATTTT,CASSPNYASSGNTIYF
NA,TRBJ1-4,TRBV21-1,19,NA,TGTGCCAGCAGCAAAGCCTCGGACAGGGAAGTGGGGGCTAATGAAAAACTGTTTTTT,CASSKASDREVGANEKLFF
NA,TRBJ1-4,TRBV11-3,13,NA,TGTGCCAGCAGCACCAGAGGAAATGAAAAACTGTTTTTT,CASSTRGNEKLFF
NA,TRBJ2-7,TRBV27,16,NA,TGTGCCAGCAGTTTATCGTTTCTTCCGGTTACCTACGAGCAGTACTTC,CASSLSFLPVTYEQYF
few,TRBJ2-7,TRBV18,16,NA,TGTGCCAGCTCACCGCAGACAGGTTCTAGCTCCTACGAGCAGTACTTC,CASSPQTGSSSYEQYF
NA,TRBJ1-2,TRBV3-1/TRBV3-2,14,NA,TGTGCCAGCAGCCCCACCGGACTGAACTATGGCTACACCTTC,CASSPTGLNYGYTF
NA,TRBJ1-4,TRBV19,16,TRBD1,TGTGCCAGTAGTACCCATGGACAGGGAACTAATGAAAAACTGTTTTTT,CASSTHGQGTNEKLFF
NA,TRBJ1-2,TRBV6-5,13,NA,TGTGCCAGCAGTTCCCCATCCAGCTATGGCTACACCTTC,CASSSPSSYGYTF
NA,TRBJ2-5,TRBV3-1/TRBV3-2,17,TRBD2,TGTGCCAGCAGCCCCCGGACTAGCGCAATCCAGAGGGAGACCCAGTACTTC,CASSPRTSAIQRETQYF
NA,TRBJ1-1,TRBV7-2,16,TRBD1,TGTGCCAGCAGCTTGGGACAGGGGATTCTGAACACTGAAGCTTTCTTT,CASSLGQGILNTEAFF
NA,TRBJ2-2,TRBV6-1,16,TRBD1,TGTGCCAGCAGTGAAGAGCCAGGGGGTATTACCGGGGAGCTGTTTTTT,CASSEEPGGITGELFF
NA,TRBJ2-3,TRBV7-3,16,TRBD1,TGTGCCAGCAGCTTAACCGGGACAGTAAACACAGATACGCAGTATTTT,CASSLTGTVNTDTQYF
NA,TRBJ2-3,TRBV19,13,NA,TGTGCCAGTAGTTTGAGATACACAGATACGCAGTATTTT,CASSLRYTDTQYF
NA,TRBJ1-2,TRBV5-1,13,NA,TGCGCCAGCAGCTTGGGCCAGATCTATGGCTACACCTTC,CASSLGQIYGYTF
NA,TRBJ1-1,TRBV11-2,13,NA,TGTGCCAGCACCCTTTTGGCGAACACTGAAGCTTTCTTT,CASTLLANTEAFF
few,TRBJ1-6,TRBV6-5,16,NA,TGTGCCAGCAGTTACTCGGGGCTCCGTGCCTATTCACCCCTCCACTTT,CASSYSGLRAYSPLHF
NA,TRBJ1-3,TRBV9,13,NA,TGTGCCAGCGGAGCTTCCTCTGGAAACACCATATATTTT,CASGASSGNTIYF
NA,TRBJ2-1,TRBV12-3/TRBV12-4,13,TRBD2,TGTGCCAGCAAGGTCCGAGCGGGGAGTTCCCAGTTCTTC,CASKVRAGSSQFF
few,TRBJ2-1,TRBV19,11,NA,TGTGCCAGCACGGACAGAGACGAGCAGTTCTTC,CASTDRDEQFF
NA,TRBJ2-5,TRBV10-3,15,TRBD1,TGTGCCATCAGTCCAACAGGGACAGGGGGAGAGACCCAGTACTTC,CAISPTGTGGETQYF
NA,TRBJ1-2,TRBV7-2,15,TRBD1,TGTGCCAGCAGCCCGACAGGGGTAGTGGACTATGGCTACACCTTC,CASSPTGVVDYGYTF
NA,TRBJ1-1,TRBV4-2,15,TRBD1,TGTGCCAGCAGCTACACAGGGGCGAGGAACACTGAAGCTTTCTTT,CASSYTGARNTEAFF
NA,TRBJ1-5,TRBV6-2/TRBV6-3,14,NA,TGTGCCAGCAGTTACGCCCACATGGTGCAGCCCCAGCATTTT,CASSYAHMVQPQHF
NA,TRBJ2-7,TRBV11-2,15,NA,TGTGCCAGCAGCTATACGACAGGACCGCTCTACGAGCAGTACTTC,CASSYTTGPLYEQYF
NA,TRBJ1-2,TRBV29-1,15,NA,TGCAGCGTTGAAGACGGCCGGGGGAGGTCCTATGGCTACACCTTC,CSVEDGRGRSYGYTF
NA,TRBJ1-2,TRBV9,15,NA,TGTGCCAGCAGCGAGGGAGACGGCCTTAACTATGGCTACACCTTC,CASSEGDGLNYGYTF
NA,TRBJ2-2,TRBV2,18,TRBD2,TGTGCCAGCATTTACGGACTAGCGGGAAATATGGGCACCGGGGAGCTGTTTTTT,CASIYGLAGNMGTGELFF
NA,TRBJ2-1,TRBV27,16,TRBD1,TGTGCCAGCAGTTTAACTAGGGGGCGGTTCTTCAATGAGCAGTTCTTC,CASSLTRGRFFNEQFF
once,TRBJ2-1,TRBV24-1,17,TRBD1,TGTGCCACCAGTGATGCGACAGGGAACGGCGCCTACAATGAGCAGTTCTTC,CATSDATGNGAYNEQFF
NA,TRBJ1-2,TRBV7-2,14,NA,TGTGCCAGCAGCTTCCCGGCGGCCTACTATGGCTACACCTTC,CASSFPAAYYGYTF
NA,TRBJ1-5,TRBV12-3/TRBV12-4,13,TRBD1,TGTGCCAGCAATAGACAGGGGACTCAGCCCCAGCATTTT,CASNRQGTQPQHF
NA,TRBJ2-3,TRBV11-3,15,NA,TGTGCCAGCAGCTTAGTGGGCGGGGTTGCAGATACGCAGTATTTT,CASSLVGGVADTQYF
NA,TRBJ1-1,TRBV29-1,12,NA,TGCAGCGTTACCAGACAGAACACTGAAGCTTTCTTT,CSVTRQNTEAFF
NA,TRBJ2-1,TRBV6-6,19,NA,TGTGCCAGCAGTCCCGTATTTCTTAGCGGAGGAGGATCCTACAATGAGCAGTTCTTC,CASSPVFLSGGGSYNEQFF
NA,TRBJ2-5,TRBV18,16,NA,TGTGCCAGCTCACCGCCGGGACTCCGAATACAAGAGACCCAGTACTTC,CASSPPGLRIQETQYF
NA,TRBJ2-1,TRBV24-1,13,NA,TGTGCCACCGCCGAGAGACCCTCGGGGGAGCAGTTCTTC,CATAERPSGEQFF
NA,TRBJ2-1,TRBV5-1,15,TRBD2,TGCGCCAGCAGCGCGGGAGGGGTAGCGGGAGTCGAGCAGTTCTTC,CASSAGGVAGVEQFF
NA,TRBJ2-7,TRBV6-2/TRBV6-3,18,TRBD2,TGTGCCAGCAGCCCTAGGGGGACTAGCGGGGGCCATTCAGGCGAGCAGTACTTC,CASSPRGTSGGHSGEQYF
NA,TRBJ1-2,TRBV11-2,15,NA,TGTGCCAGCAGCTTAGGGGGTTGGACAGACTATGGCTACACCTTC,CASSLGGWTDYGYTF
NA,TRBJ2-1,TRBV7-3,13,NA,TGTGCCAGCAGCTTAACGCCCAGGGATGAGCAGTTCTTC,CASSLTPRDEQFF
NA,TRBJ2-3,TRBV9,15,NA,TGTGCCAGCAGACCCCCACAGATATTCCCAGATACGCAGTATTTT,CASRPPQIFPDTQYF
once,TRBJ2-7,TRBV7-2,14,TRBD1,TGTGCCAGCAGCCCGCGGGACAGGCGCTACGAGCAGTACTTC,CASSPRDRRYEQYF
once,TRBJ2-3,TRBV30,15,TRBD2,TGTGCCTGGAGTGGTTTAGCGGGAGTGGGGGATACGCAGTATTTT,CAWSGLAGVGDTQYF
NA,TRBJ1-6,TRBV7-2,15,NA,TGTGCCAGCAGTTCCGACAGTCCCTATAATTCACCCCTCCACTTT,CASSSDSPYNSPLHF
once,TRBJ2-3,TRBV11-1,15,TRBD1,TGTGCCAGCAGCTTACCGGGACAGACCACAGATACGCAGTATTTT,CASSLPGQTTDTQYF
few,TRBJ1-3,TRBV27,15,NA,TGTGCCAGCAGATTACAGGGAAACCCTGGAAACACCATATATTTT,CASRLQGNPGNTIYF